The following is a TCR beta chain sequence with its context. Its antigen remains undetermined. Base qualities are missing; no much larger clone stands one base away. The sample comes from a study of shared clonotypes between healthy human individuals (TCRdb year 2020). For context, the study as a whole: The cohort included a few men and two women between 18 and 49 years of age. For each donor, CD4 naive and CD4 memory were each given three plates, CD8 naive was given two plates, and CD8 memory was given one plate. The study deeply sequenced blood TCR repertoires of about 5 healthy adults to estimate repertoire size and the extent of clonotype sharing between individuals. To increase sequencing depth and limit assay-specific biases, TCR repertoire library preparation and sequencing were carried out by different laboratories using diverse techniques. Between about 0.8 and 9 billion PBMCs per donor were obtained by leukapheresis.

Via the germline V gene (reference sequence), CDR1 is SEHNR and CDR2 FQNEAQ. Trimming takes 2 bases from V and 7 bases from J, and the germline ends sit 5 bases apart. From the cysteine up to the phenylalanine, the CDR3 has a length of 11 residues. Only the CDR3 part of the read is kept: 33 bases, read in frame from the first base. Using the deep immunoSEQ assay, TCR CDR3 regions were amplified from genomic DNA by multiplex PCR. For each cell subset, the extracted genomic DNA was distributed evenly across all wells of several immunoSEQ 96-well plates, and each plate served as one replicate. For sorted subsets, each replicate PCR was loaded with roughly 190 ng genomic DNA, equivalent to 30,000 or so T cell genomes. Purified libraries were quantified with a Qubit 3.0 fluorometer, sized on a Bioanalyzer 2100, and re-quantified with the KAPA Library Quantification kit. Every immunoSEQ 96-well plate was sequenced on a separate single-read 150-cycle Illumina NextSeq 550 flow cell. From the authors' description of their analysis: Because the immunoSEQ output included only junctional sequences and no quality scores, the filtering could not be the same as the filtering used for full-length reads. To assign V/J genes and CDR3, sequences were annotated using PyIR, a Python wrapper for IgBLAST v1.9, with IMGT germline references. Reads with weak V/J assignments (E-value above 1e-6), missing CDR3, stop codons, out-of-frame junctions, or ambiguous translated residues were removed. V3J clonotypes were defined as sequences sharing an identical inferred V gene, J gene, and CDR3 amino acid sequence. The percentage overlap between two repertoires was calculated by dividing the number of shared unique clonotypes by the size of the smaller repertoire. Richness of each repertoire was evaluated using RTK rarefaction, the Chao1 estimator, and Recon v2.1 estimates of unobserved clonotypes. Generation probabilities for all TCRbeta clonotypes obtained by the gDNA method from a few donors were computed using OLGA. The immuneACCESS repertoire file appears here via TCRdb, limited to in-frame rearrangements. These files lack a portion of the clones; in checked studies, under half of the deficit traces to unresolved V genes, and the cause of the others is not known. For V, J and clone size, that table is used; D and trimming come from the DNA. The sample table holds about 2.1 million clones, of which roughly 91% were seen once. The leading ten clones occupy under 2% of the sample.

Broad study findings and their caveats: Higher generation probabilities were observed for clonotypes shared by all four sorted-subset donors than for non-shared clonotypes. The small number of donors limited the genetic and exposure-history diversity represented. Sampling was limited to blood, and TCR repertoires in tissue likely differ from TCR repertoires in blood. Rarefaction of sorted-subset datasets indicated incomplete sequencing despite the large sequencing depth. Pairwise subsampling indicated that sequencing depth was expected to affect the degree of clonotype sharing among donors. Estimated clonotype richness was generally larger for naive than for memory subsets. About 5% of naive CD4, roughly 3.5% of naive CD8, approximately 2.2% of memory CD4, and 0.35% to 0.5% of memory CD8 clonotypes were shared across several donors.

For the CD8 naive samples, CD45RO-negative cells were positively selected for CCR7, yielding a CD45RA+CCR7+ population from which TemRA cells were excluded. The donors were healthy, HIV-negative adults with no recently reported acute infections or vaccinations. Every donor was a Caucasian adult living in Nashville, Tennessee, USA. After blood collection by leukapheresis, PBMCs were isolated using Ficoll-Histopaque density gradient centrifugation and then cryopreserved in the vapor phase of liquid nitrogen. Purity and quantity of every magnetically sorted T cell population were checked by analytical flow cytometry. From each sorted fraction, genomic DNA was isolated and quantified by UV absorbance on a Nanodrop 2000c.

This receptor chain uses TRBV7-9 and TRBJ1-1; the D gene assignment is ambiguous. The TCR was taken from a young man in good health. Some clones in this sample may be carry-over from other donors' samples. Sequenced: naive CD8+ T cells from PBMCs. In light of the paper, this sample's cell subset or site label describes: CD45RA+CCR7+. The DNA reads TGTGCCAGCAGCTTAAACTATGAAGCTTTCTTT. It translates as CASSLNYEAFF. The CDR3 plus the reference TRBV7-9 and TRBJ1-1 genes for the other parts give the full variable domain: DTGVSQNPRHKITKRGQNVTFRCDPISEHNRLYWYRQTLGQGPEFLTYFQNEAQLEKSRLLSDRFSAERPKGSFSTLEIQRTEQGDSAMYLCASSLNYEAFFGQGTRLTVV.